This T cell receptor beta chain was documented in a study of T cells after posttransplantation cyclophosphamide. Study conclusions and caveats: Skin or GI-infiltrating T cells shared few TRB sequences with blood. Donor CD8+ memory clones often dominated recipient blood repertoires at later times. Recipient CMV seropositivity and CMV reactivation strongly tracked TRB clonality.

This clone showed up just a few times. Its antigen is currently unknown. The related graft donor's blood sample was taken on the day of bone marrow donation. The method was immunoSEQ multiplex PCR; TCRdb's version includes in-frame clones alone and lacks a portion of them. The sample holds approximately 39,000 clones, and no clone turns up only once. The germline CDR1 and CDR2 sequences are SGHRS and YFSETQ. Losses at the gene ends were 4 bases for V and 5 bases for J; bases not matched to a gene: 9. The CDR3 is 16 amino acids. This TCR was recovered from a girl aged 10-17 years in good health, CMV-negative, and a related stem cell transplant donor. J is TRBJ2-1 and V is TRBV5-1; 10 nucleotides match TRBD2. The specimen sequenced was PBMCs. The CDR3, as DNA: TGCGCCAGCAGCCCCCGCTCTAGCGGGGGTAACAATGAGCAGTTCTTC. Its translation: CASSPRSSGGNNEQFF.